This TCR beta chain was observed in a study of T-cell memory formation after mild COVID-19. Whole-study context: TCR clusters were mostly donor specific.

Whole-study findings and limits: Shrinking CD4+ clones resided mostly in CM and EM, and CD8+ ones in EMRA. CD4/CD8 balance characterized clones contracting day 15 to 85, and CD4+ skew characterized later expanders.

TCR alpha and TCR beta cDNA libraries carrying sample barcodes and UMIs were produced by 5'RACE using constant-segment primers. TCRdb itself ran the 5' RACE reads through MiXCR, one entry per CDR3 protein. This table holds around 470,000 distinct CDR3 sequences, 20% found once. Germline V CDR1 and CDR2: SGDLS, YYNGEE. The ends lost 4 bases at V and 2 bases at J; junction bases unmatched: 4. There are 16 residues in the CDR3. This clonotype occurred many times. The antigen is unknown. Sequenced: PBMCs or a T cell subset sorted from them (not recorded which). This clonotype was sampled from an adult woman who had mild COVID-19 (a few samples of this study predate the infection). Cell type and time point are not known. V and J are TRBV9 and TRBJ2-3; 13 positions match TRBD2. CDR3 nucleotides: TGTGCCAGCAGCCCTGGGACTAGCGGGAACACAGATACGCAGTATTTT. It translates to CASSPGTSGNTDTQYF.